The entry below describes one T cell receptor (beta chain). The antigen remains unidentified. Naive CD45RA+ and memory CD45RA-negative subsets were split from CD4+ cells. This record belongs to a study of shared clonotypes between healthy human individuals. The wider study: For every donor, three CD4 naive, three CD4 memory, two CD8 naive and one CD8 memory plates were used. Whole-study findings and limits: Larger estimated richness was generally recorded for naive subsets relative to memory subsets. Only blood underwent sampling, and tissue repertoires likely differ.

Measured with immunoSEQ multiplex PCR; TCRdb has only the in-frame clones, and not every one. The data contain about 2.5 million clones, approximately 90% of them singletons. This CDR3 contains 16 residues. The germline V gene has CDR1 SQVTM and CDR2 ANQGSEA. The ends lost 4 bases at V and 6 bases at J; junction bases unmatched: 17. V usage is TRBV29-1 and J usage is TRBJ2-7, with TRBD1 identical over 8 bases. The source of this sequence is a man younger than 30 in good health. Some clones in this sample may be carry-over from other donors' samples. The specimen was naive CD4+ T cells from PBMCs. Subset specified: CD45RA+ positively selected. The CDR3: CSVGPRAGGPPGEQYF. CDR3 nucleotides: TGCAGCGTTGGGCCCCGGGCAGGGGGCCCCCCTGGCGAGCAGTACTTC.